The next 12 T cell receptor beta chains were all read from a single sample in a study of technical replicates of blood from several donors. Measured with immunoSEQ multiplex PCR; TCRdb has only the in-frame clones, and not every one. The data hold about 56,000 clones, with 90% to 95% observed a single time. Sample: PBMCs. These receptors came from a human donor in good health. Some clones in this sample may be carry-over from other donors' samples.

CDR3 sequence reads: CASSFRQPGEQYF. CDR3 nucleotides: TGTGCCAGCAGCTTCCGACAGCCTGGTGAGCAGTACTTC. V is TRBV7-2 and J is TRBJ2-7; D is perhaps TRBD1 (5 bases). The germline V gene has CDR1 SGHTA and CDR2 FQGNSA. The CDR3 is made up of 13 amino acids. Deletions cut 3 bases from V and 7 bases from J, with 13 bases between.

This chain uses TRBV5-8 with TRBJ1-1; D is possibly TRBD1 (5 bases). The CDR3 has 16 residues. Germline CDR1 is SGHTS and CDR2 is YDEGEE. V shed 2 bases and J shed 3 bases, with 17 bases lying between them. The chain's CDR3 is CASSFSSGTLYTEAFF. CDR3 coding DNA: TGTGCCAGCAGCTTCAGCTCCGGGACTCTTTACACTGAAGCTTTCTTT.

This chain uses TRBV7-8 with TRBJ2-7, with 7 bases that match TRBD1. Germline V gene sequence: CDR1 SGHVS, CDR2 FQNEAQ. Unmatched junction bases numbered 4, after V lost 5 bases and J lost 3 bases. This CDR3 has 13 residues. CDR3 residues: CASSLDRVYEQYF. The CDR3, as DNA: TGTGCCAGCAGCCTAGACAGGGTCTACGAGCAGTACTTC. Combining the CDR3 with reference TRBV7-8 and TRBJ2-7 gives the whole variable domain GAGVSQSPRYKVAKRGQDVALRCDPISGHVSLFWYQQALGQGPEFLTYFQNEAQLDKSGLPSDRFFAERPEGSVSTLKIQRTQQEDSAVYLCASSLDRVYEQYFGPGTRLTVT.

The chain recombines TRBV5-1 with TRBJ1-1, with unresolved D. CDR1 SGHRS and CDR2 YFSETQ come from the germline V gene. This CDR3 has 14 residues. V lost 2 bases and J 4 bases, leaving 12 bases between the germline ends. CDR3 in amino acids: CASSLSGSGTEAFF. CDR3 in DNA: TGCGCCAGCAGCTTATCGGGGTCGGGCACTGAAGCTTTCTTT.

The chain uses TRBV5-6 and TRBJ1-4, with 8 bases matching TRBD1. The CDR3 sequence is 15 residues long. V gave up 2 bases and J gave up 4 bases; unmatched junction bases: 4. Germline-derived CDR1 and CDR2 are SGHDT and YYEEEE. CDR3: CASSFRTGFNEKLFF. Written as DNA, the CDR3 is TGTGCCAGCAGCTTCCGGACAGGGTTTAATGAAAAACTGTTTTTT.

The rearrangement uses TRBV19 and TRBJ2-7; tentative D call: TRBD2 (6 bases). Germline V gene sequence: CDR1 LNHDA, CDR2 SQIVND (reference sequence). Trimming stripped 5 bases from V and 2 bases from J, with 16 bases between. The CDR3 totals 15 residues. The CDR3 here is CASSQSGLRAYEQYF. CDR3 nucleotide sequence: TGTGCCAGTAGTCAATCGGGACTCAGAGCCTACGAGCAGTACTTC.

The genes are TRBV28 and TRBJ1-5; 8 bases line up with TRBD1. After removal of 6 bases from V and 6 bases from J, the junction contained 7 bases not matched to a gene. Germline V gene data show CDR1 as MDHEN and CDR2 as SYDVKM. The CDR3 is 14 amino acids. The CDR3: CASRPGTGGQPQHF. The CDR3 DNA reads as TGTGCCAGCAGACCCGGGACAGGCGGTCAGCCCCAGCATTTT.

The chain has TRBV16 and TRBJ2-7; 8 nucleotides line up with TRBD1. Losses at the gene ends were 4 bases for V and 0 bases for J; bases not matched to a gene: 2. Germline V lookup: CDR1 KGHSY, CDR2 FQNENV. This CDR3 is built from 14 residues. The CDR3 region has the DNA TGTGCCAGCAGCCGGGACAGGTTCTCCTACGAGCAGTACTTC. Translating gives CASSRDRFSYEQYF.

The chain is built from TRBV29-1 and TRBJ1-1; D uncertain. The CDR3 is made up of 13 amino acids. Germline CDR1 is SQVTM and CDR2 is ANQGSEA. Trimming left V 3 bases short and J 0 bases short, with 8 bases between. This chain's CDR3 is CSVDQNMNTEAFF. The CDR3 DNA is TGCAGCGTTGACCAGAACATGAACACTGAAGCTTTCTTT.

The J gene is TRBJ2-3, the V gene TRBV7-8, with D maybe TRBD2 (5 bases). Germline lookup yields CDR1 SGHVS and CDR2 FQNEAQ. Trimming took off 3 bases at V and 4 bases at J, with 14 bases between the two ends. The length of the CDR3 is 15 residues. The CDR3 nucleotides read TGTGCCAGCAGCTTCAGAGGTGGGAGCCCAGATACGCAGTATTTT. It specifies CASSFRGGSPDTQYF.

This chain links TRBV30 with TRBJ2-7, with a weak D call TRBD2 (5 bases). The CDR3 is made up of 14 amino acids. The ends were cut back, 2 bases at V and 2 bases at J, with 13 bases in the middle. Per germline, CDR1 GTSNPN and CDR2 SVGIG (reference sequence). In DNA form, the CDR3 reads TGTGCCTGGAGTCCCGCCAGCGGAACCTACGAGCAGTACTTC. It encodes CAWSPASGTYEQYF.

The chain couples TRBV5-1 to TRBJ2-7; 9 bases agree with TRBD2. Germline V lookup: CDR1 SGHRS, CDR2 YFSETQ. Unmatched junction bases numbered 9, after V lost 4 bases and J lost 1 base. The CDR3 is made up of 16 amino acids. CDR3 in amino acids: CASSPRGSGRSYEQYF. The CDR3 nucleotides are TGCGCCAGCAGCCCGAGGGGCAGCGGGAGGTCCTACGAGCAGTACTTC.